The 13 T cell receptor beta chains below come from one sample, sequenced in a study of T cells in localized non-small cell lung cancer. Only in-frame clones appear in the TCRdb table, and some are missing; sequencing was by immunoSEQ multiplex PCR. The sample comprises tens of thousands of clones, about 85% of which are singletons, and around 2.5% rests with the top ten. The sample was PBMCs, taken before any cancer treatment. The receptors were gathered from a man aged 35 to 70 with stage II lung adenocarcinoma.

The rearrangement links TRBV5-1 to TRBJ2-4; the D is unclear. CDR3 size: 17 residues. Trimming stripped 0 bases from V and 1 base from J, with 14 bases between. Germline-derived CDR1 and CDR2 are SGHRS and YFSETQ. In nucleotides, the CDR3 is TGCGCCAGCAGCTTGGGCCTGGATCATTTCGCCAAAAACATTCAGTACTTC. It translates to CASSLGLDHFAKNIQYF.

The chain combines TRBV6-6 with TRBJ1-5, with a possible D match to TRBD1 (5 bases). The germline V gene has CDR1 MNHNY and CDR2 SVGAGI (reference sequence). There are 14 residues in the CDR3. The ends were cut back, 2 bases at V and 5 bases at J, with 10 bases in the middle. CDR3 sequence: CASSYQGFDQPQHF. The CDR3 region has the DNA TGTGCCAGCAGTTACCAGGGATTCGATCAGCCCCAGCATTTT.

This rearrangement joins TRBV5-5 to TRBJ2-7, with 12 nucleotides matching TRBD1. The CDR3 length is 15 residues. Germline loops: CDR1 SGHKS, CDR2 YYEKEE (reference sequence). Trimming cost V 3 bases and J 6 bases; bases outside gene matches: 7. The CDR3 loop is CASSSTGTGGAEQYF. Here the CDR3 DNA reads TGTGCCAGCAGCTCGACCGGGACAGGGGGCGCCGAGCAGTACTTC.

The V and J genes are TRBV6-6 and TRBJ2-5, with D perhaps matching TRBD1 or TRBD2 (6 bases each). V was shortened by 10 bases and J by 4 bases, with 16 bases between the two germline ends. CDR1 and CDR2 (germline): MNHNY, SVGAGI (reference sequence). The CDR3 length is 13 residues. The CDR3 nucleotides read TGTGCCACCCAAAGGGGGGCAGGAGAGACCCAGTACTTC. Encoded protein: CATQRGAGETQYF.

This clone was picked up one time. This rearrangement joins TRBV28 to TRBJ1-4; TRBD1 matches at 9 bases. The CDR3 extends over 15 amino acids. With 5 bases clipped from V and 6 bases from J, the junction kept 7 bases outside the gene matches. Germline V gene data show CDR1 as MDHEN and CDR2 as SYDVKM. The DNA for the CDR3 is TGTGCCAGCAGTACGCCGGGACAGGGTGATGAAAAACTGTTTTTT. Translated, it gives CASSTPGQGDEKLFF.

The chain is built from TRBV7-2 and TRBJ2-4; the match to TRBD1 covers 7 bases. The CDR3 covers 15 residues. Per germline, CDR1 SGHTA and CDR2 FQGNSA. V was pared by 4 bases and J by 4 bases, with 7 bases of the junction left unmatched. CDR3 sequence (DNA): TGTGCCAGCAGCTGGCAGACGACAGGGAAAAACATTCAGTACTTC. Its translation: CASSWQTTGKNIQYF.

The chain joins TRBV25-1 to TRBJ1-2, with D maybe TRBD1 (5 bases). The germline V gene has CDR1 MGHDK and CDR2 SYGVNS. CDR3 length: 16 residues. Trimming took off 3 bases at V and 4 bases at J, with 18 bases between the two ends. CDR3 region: CASSEGDLNPGYGYTF. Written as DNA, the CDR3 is TGTGCCAGCAGTGAGGGGGACCTAAATCCGGGCTATGGCTACACCTTC.

CDR3 sequence: CASSLSGDLQYF. In nucleotides, the CDR3 is TGCGCCAGCAGCCTCAGCGGGGACCTACAGTATTTT. The chain links TRBV5-1 to TRBJ2-3, with 7 bases fitting TRBD2. Losses at the gene ends were 4 bases for V and 12 bases for J; bases not matched to a gene: 8. Germline V gene data show CDR1 as SGHRS and CDR2 as YFSETQ. There are 12 residues in the CDR3.

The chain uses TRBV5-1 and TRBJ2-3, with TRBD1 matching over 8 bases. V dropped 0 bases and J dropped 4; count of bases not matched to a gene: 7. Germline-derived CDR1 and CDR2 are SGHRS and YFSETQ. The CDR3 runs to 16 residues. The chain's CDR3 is CASSLDGTGISDTQYF. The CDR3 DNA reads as TGCGCCAGCAGCTTGGACGGGACAGGAATTTCAGATACGCAGTATTTT.

CDR3 DNA: TGTGCCAGCTGGGTCGGTGGAAACACCATATATTTT. Its protein is CASWVGGNTIYF. This sequence joins TRBV6-1 and TRBJ1-3, with unresolved D. The CDR3 sequence is 12 residues long. Germline V CDR1 and CDR2: MNHNS, SASEGT. V lost 8 bases and J lost 3, with 8 bases in between.

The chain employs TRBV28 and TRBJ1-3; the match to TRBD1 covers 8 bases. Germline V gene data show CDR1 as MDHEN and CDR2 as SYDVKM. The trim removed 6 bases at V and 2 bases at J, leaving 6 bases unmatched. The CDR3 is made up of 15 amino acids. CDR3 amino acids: CASRGDRIPGNTIYF. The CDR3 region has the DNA TGTGCCAGCAGGGGGGACAGGATCCCTGGAAACACCATATATTTT.

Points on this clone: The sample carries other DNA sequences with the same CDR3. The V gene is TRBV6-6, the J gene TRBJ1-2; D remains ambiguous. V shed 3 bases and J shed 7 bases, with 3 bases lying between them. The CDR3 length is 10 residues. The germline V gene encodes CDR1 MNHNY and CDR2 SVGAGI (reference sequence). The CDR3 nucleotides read TGTGCCAGCAGTTATGGTGGCTACACCTTC. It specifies CASSYGGYTF.

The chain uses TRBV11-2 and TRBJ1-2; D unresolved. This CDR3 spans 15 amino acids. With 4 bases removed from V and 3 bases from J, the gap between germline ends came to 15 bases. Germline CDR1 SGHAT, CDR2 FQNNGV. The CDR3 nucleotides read TGTGCCAGCAGCTCCCTAAGTAGAAGCCACTATGGCTACACCTTC. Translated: CASSSLSRSHYGYTF. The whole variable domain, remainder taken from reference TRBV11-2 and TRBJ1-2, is EAGVAQSPRYKIIEKRQSVAFWCNPISGHATLYWYQQILGQGPKLLIQFQNNGVVDDSQLPKDRFSAERLKGVDSTLKIQPAKLEDSAVYLCASSSLSRSHYGYTFGSGTRLTVV.